This T cell receptor beta chain comes out of a study of cytomegalovirus exposure and HLA in healthy donors. Study summary: A preliminary data release comprised approximately 85 million unique TCRs obtained from HLA-typed donors.

With regard to this clone: What it binds is unknown.

Trimming removed 6 bases from V and 8 bases from J, with 12 bases in between. Per the germline V gene, CDR1 is DFQATT and CDR2 is SNEGSKA (reference sequence). The CDR3 runs to 11 residues. The PCR made use of 60 Vbeta and 13 Jbeta primers. TCRdb's table, derived via immunoSEQ multiplex PCR, lists solely in-frame clones and lacks some. The table includes 150,000 to 180,000 clones, roughly 79% detected once. Among the donors, all were healthy bone marrow donors. General study findings and limits: A list of about 160 TCR beta chains associated with cytomegalovirus was given. Later analysis indicated greater clonal expansion among HLA-associated TCR beta chains than among equally common other chains.

Sequenced input: PBMCs. V usage is TRBV20-1 and J usage is TRBJ2-3; TRBD2 is a possible D gene (6 bases). This receptor was taken from a man younger than 35 in good health and CMV-seronegative. CDR3 bases: TGCAGTGCCGGGGACTCCGCTACGCAGTATTTT. Protein sequence: CSAGDSATQYF.